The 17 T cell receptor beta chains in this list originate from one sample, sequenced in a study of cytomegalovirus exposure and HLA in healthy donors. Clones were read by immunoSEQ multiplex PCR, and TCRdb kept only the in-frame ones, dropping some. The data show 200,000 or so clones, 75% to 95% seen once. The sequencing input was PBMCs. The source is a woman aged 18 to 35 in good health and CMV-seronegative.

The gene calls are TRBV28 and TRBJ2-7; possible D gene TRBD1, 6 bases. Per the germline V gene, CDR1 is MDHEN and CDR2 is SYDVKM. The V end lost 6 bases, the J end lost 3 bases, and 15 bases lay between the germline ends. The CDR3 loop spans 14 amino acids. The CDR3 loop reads CASSFPGQSYEQYF. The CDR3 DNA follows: TGTGCCAGCAGCTTTCCGGGACAAAGCTACGAGCAGTACTTC.

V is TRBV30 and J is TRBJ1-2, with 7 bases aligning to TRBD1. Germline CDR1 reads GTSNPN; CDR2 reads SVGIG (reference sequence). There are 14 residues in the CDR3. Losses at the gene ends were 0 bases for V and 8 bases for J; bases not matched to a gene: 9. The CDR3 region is CAWSVLGGREGYTF. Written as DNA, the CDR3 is TGTGCCTGGAGTGTATTAGGGGGCCGGGAGGGCTACACCTTC.

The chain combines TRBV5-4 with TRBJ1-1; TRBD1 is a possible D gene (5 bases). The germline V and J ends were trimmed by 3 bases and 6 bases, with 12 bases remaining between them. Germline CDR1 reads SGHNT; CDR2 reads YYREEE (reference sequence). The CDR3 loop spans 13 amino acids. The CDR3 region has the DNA TGTGCCAGCAGCTCATGGGGGGACCCTGAAGCTTTCTTT. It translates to CASSSWGDPEAFF.

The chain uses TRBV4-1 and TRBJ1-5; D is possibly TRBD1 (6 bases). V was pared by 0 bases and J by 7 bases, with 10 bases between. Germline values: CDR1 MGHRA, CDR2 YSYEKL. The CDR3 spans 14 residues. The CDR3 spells CASSQEGGGQPQHF. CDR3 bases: TGCGCCAGCAGCCAAGAGGGGGGGGGCCAGCCCCAGCATTTT.

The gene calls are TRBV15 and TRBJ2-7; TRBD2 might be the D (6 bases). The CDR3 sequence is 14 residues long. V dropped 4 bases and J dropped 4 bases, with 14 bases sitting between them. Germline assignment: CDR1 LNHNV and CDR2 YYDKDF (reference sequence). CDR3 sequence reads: CATSTGTYSYEQYF. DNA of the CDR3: TGTGCCACCAGCACAGGGACTTATTCTTACGAGCAGTACTTC.

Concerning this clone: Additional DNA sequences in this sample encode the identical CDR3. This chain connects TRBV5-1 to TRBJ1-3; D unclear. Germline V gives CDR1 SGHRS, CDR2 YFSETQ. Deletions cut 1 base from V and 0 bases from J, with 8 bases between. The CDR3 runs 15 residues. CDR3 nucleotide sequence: TGCGCCAGCAGCTTGTCCAGAAGCTCTGGAAACACCATATATTTT. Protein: CASSLSRSSGNTIYF.

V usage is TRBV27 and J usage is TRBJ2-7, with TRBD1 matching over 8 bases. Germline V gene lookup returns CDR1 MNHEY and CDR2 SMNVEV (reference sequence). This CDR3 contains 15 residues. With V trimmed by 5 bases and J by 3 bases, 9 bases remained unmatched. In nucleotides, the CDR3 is TGTGCCAGCAGTGAGAGACAGGGGCTTCTCTACGAGCAGTACTTC. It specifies CASSERQGLLYEQYF.

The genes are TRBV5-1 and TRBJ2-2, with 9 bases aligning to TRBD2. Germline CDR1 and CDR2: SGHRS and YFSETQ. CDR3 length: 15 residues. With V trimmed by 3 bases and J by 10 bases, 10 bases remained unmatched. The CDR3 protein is CASSSLAGVGVELFF. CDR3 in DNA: TGCGCCAGCAGCTCCTTAGCGGGAGTTGGGGTGGAGCTGTTTTTT.

The CDR3 region is CSALTNIRSYTF. CDR3 DNA sequence: TGCAGCGCCCTCACAAACATTCGAAGCTACACCTTC. The V gene is TRBV29-1, the J gene TRBJ1-2; unclear D gene. The germline gives CDR1 SQVTM, CDR2 ANQGSEA. This CDR3 has 12 residues. V shed 7 bases and J shed 9 bases, with 18 bases lying between them. Based on the CDR3 plus reference TRBV29-1 and TRBJ1-2, the full variable domain is SAVISQKPSRDICQRGTSLTIQCQVDSQVTMMFWYRQQPGQSLTLIATANQGSEATYESGFVIDKFPISRPNLTFSTLTVSNMSPEDSSIYLCSALTNIRSYTFGSGTRLTVV.

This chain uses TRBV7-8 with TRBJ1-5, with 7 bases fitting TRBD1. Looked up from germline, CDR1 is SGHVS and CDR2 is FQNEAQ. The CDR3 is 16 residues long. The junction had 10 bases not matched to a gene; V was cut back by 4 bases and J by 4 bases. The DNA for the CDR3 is TGTGCCAGCAGCTCCACAGGGGCCCACGCAAATCAGCCCCAGCATTTT. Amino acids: CASSSTGAHANQPQHF.

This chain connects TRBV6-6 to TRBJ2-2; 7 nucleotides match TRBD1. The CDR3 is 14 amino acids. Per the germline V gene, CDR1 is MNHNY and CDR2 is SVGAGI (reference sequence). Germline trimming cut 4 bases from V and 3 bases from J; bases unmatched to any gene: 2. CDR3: CASSLGQDTGELFF. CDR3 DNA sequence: TGTGCCAGCAGTTTAGGACAGGACACCGGGGAGCTGTTTTTT.

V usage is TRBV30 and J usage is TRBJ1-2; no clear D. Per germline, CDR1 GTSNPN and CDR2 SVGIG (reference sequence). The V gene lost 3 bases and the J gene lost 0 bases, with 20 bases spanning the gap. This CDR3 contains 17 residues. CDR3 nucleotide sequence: TGTGCCTGGAGCGCCCTTACCTTCGACGGAGCTAACTATGGCTACACCTTC. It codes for CAWSALTFDGANYGYTF.

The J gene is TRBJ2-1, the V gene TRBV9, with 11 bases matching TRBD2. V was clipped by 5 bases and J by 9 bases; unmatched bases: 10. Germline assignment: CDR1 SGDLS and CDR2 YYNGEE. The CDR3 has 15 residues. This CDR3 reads CASRPAGLAELEQFF. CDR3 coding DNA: TGTGCCAGCAGACCCGCGGGACTAGCGGAACTTGAGCAGTTCTTC.

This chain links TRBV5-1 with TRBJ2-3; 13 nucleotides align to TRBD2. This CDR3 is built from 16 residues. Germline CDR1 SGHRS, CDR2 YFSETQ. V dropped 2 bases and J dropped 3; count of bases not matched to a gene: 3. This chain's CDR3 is CASSFLGLAGTDTQYF. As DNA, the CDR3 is TGCGCCAGCAGCTTTCTGGGACTAGCGGGAACAGATACGCAGTATTTT.

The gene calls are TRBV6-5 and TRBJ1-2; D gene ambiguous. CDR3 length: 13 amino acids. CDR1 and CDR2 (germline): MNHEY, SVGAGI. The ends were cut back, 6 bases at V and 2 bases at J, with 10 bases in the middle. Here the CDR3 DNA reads TGTGCCAGCAGGTTGTACGGGAACTATGGCTACACCTTC. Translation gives CASRLYGNYGYTF.

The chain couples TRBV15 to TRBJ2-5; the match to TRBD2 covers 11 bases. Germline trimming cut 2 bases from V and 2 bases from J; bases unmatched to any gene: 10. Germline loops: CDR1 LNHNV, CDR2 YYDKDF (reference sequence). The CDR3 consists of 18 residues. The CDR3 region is CATSRQRGTSGPQETQYF. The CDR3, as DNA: TGTGCCACCAGCAGACAACGGGGGACTAGCGGCCCTCAAGAGACCCAGTACTTC.

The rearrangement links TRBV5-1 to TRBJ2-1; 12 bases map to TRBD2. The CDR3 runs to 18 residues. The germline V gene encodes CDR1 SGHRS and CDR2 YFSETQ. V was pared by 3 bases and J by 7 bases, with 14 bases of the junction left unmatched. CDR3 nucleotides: TGCGCCAGCAGCTGGGGGACTAGCGGGCCAAGGGGGCCAAATGAGCAGTTCTTC. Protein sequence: CASSWGTSGPRGPNEQFF.